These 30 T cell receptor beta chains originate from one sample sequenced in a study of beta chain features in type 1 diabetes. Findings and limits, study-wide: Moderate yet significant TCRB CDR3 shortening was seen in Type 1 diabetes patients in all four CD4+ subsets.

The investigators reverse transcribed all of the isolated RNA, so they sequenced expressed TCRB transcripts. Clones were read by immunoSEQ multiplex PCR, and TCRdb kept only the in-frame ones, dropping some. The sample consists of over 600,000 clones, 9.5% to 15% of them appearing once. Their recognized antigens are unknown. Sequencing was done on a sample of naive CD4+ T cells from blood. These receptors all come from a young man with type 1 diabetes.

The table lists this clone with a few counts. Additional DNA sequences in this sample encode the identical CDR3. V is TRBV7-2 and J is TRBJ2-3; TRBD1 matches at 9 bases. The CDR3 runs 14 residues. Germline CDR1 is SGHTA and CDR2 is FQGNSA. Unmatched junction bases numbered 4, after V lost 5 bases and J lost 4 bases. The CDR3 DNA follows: TGTGCCAGCAGCCCAACAGGGGGCTCAGATACGCAGTATTTT. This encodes CASSPTGGSDTQYF. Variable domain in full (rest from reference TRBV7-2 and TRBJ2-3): GAGVSQSPSNKVTEKGKDVELRCDPISGHTALYWYRQSLGQGLEFLIYFQGNSAPDKSGLPSDRFSAERTGGSVSTLTIQRTQQEDSAVYLCASSPTGGSDTQYFGPGTRLTVL.

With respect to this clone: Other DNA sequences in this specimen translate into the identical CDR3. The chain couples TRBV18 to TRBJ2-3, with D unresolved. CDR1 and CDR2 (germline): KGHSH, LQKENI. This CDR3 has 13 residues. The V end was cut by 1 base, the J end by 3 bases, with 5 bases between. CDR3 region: CASSPRETDTQYF. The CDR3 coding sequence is TGTGCCAGCTCACCACGAGAAACAGATACGCAGTATTTT. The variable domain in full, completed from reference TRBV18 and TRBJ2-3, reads NAGVMQNPRHLVRRRGQEARLRCSPMKGHSHVYWYRQLPEEGLKFMVYLQKENIIDESGMPKERFSAEFPKEGPSILRIQQVVRGDSAAYFCASSPRETDTQYFGPGTRLTVL.

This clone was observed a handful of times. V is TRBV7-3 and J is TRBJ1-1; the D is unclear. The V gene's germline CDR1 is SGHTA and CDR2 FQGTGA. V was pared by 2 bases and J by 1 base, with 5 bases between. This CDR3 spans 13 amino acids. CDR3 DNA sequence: TGTGCCAGCAGCTTAGCAGCGAACACTGAAGCTTTCTTT. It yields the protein CASSLAANTEAFF.

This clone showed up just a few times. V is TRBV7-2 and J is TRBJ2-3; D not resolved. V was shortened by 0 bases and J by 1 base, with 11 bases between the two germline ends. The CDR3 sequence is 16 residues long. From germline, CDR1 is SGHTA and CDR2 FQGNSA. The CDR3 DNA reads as TGTGCCAGCAGCTTAGCGTCCAGCTCAGGCACAGATACGCAGTATTTT. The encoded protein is CASSLASSSGTDTQYF. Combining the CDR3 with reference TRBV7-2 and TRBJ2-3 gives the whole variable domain GAGVSQSPSNKVTEKGKDVELRCDPISGHTALYWYRQSLGQGLEFLIYFQGNSAPDKSGLPSDRFSAERTGGSVSTLTIQRTQQEDSAVYLCASSLASSSGTDTQYFGPGTRLTVL.

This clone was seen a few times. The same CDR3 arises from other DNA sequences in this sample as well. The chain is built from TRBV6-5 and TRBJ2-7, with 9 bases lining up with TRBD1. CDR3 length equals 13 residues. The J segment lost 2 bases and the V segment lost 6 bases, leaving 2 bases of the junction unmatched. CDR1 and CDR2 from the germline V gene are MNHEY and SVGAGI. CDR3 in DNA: TGTGCCAGCAGGAGACAGGGGGCCTACGAGCAGTACTTC. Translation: CASRRQGAYEQYF.

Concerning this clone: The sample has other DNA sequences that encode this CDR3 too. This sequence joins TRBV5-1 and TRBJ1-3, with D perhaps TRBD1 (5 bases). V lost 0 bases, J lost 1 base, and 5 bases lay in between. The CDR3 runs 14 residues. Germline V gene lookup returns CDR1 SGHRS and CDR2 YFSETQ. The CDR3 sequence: CASSLEGSGNTIYF. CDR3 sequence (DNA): TGCGCCAGCAGCTTGGAGGGGTCTGGAAACACCATATATTTT. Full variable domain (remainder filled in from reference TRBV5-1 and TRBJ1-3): KAGVTQTPRYLIKTRGQQVTLSCSPISGHRSVSWYQQTPGQGLQFLFEYFSETQRNKGNFPGRFSGRQFSNSRSEMNVSTLELGDSALYLCASSLEGSGNTIYFGEGSWLTVV.

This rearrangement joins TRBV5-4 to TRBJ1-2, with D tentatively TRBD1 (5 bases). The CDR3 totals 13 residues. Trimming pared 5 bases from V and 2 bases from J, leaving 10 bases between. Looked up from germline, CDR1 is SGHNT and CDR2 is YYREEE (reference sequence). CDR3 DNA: TGTGCCAGCAGGAGGGGAGCGAACTATGGCTACACCTTC. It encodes CASRRGANYGYTF.

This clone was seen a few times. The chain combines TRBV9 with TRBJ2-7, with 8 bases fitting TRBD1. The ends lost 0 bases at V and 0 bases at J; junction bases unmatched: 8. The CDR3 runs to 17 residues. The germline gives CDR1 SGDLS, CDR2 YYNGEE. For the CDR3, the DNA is TGTGCCAGCAGCGTAGGTACAGGGGGTCTGAGCTCCTACGAGCAGTACTTC. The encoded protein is CASSVGTGGLSSYEQYF.

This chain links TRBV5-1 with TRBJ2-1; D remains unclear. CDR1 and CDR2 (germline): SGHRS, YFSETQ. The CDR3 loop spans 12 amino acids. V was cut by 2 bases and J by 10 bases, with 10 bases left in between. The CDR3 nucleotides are TGCGCCAGCAGCTTAGAGCCTGGCGAGCAGTTCTTC. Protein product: CASSLEPGEQFF.

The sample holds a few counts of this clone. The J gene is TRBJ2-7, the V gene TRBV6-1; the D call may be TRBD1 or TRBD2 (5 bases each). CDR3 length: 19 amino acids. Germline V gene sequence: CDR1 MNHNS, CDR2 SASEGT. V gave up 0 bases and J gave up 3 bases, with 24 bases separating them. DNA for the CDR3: TGTGCCAGCAGTGAAGCGTTTGGCAGGGTGCGAGGGATACGCTACGAGCAGTACTTC. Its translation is CASSEAFGRVRGIRYEQYF.

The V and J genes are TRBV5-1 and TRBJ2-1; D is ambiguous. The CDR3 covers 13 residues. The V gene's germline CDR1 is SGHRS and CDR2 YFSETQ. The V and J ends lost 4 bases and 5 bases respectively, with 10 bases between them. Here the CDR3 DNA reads TGCGCCAGCAGCCCAAGGGTGGACAATGAGCAGTTCTTC. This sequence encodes CASSPRVDNEQFF.

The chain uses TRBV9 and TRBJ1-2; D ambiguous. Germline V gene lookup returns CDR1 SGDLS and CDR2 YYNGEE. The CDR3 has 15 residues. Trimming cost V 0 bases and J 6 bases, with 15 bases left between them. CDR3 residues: CASSVAEGGLHGYTF. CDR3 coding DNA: TGTGCCAGCAGCGTAGCGGAAGGAGGGTTGCATGGCTACACCTTC.

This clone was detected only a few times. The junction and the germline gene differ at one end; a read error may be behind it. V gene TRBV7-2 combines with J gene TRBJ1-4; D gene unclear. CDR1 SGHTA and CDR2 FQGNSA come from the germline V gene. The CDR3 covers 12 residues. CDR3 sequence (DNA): TGTGCTAGCACCCGGGGTAATGAAAAACTGTTTTTT. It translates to CASTRGNEKLFF.

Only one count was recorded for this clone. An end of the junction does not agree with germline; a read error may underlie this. The CDR3 protein is CASSSGDSNQPQHF. The DNA for the CDR3 is TGTGCTAGCAGCTCTGGCGACAGCAATCAGCCCCAGCATTTT. J is TRBJ1-5 and V is TRBV7-7; D not resolved. The CDR3 has 14 amino acids. Per the germline V gene, CDR1 is SSHAT and CDR2 is FNYEAQ (reference sequence).

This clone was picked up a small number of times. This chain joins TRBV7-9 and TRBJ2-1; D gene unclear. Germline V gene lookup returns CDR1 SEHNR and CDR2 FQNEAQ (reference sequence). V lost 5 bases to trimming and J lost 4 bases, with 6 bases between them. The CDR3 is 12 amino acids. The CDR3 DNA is TGTGCCAGCAGCCCGTTATACAATGAGCAGTTCTTC. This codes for CASSPLYNEQFF.

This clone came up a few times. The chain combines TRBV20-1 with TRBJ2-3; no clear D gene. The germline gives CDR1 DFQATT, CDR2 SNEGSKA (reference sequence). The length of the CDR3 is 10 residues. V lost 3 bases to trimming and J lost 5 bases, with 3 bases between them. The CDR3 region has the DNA TGCAGTGCTAGGATAGATACGCAGTATTTT. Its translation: CSARIDTQYF.

The CDR3 region has the DNA TGTGCCAGCAGCTCAGGAGGCCCTGAGCAGTTCTTC. Amino acids: CASSSGGPEQFF. The chain recombines TRBV7-9 with TRBJ2-1; tentative D call: TRBD2 (5 bases). V dropped 4 bases and J dropped 9 bases, with 10 bases sitting between them. Per germline, CDR1 SEHNR and CDR2 FQNEAQ (reference sequence). This CDR3 comprises 12 residues. Combining the CDR3 with reference TRBV7-9 and TRBJ2-1 gives the whole variable domain DTGVSQNPRHKITKRGQNVTFRCDPISEHNRLYWYRQTLGQGPEFLTYFQNEAQLEKSRLLSDRFSAERPKGSFSTLEIQRTEQGDSAMYLCASSSGGPEQFFGPGTRLTVL.

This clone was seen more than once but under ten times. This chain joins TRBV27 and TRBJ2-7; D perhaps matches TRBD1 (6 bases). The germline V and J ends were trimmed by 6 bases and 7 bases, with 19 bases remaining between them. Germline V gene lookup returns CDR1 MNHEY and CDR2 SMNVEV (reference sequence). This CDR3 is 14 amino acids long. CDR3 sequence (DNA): TGTGCCAGCAGCCCGGACAGCGCCCGAGGGGAGCAGTACTTC. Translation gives CASSPDSARGEQYF.

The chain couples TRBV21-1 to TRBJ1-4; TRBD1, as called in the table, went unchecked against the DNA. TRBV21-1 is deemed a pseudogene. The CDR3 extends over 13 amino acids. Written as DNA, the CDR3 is TGTGCCAGCAGCAGGGCCTACGATGAAAAACTGTTTTTT. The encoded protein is CASSRAYDEKLFF.

CDR3: CASSPSLAGGKSPRDTQYF. The CDR3 DNA reads as TGTGCCAGCTCACCAAGTCTAGCGGGGGGCAAAAGCCCGAGGGATACGCAGTATTTT. The chain combines TRBV18 with TRBJ2-3; 11 positions match TRBD2. J gave up 6 bases and V 2 bases, and 16 bases lay outside the gene matches. Germline CDR1 reads KGHSH; CDR2 reads LQKENI. This CDR3 has 19 amino acids. Full variable domain (missing parts from reference TRBV18 and TRBJ2-3): NAGVMQNPRHLVRRRGQEARLRCSPMKGHSHVYWYRQLPEEGLKFMVYLQKENIIDESGMPKERFSAEFPKEGPSILRIQQVVRGDSAAYFCASSPSLAGGKSPRDTQYFGPGTRLTVL.

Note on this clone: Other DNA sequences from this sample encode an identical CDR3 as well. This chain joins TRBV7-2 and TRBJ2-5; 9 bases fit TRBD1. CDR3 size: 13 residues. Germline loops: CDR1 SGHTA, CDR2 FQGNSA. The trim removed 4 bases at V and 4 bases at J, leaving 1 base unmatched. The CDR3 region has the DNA TGTGCCAGCAGCTCGGACAGGGGAGAGACCCAGTACTTC. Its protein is CASSSDRGETQYF. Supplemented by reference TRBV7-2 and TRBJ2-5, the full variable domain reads GAGVSQSPSNKVTEKGKDVELRCDPISGHTALYWYRQSLGQGLEFLIYFQGNSAPDKSGLPSDRFSAERTGGSVSTLTIQRTQQEDSAVYLCASSSDRGETQYFGPGTRLLVL.

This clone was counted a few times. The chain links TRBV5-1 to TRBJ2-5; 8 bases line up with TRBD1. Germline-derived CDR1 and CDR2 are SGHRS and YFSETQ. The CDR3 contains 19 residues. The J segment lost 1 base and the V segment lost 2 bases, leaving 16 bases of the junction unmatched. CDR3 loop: CASSFDPMRTGSGQETQYF. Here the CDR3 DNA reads TGCGCCAGCAGCTTCGACCCAATGCGGACAGGGTCAGGCCAAGAGACCCAGTACTTC.

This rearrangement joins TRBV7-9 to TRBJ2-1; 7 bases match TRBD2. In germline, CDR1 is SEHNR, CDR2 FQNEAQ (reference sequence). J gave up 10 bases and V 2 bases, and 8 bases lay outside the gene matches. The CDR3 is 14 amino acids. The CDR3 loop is CASSLTAGFGEQFF. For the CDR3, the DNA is TGTGCCAGCAGCTTAACAGCGGGATTCGGGGAGCAGTTCTTC.

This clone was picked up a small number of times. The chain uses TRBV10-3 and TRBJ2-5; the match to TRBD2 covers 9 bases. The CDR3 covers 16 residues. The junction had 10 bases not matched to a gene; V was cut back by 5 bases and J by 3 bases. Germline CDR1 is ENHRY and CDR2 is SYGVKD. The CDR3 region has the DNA TGTGCCATCAGTCGTTCCCCGGCGGGGGGGAAAGAGACCCAGTACTTC. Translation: CAISRSPAGGKETQYF.

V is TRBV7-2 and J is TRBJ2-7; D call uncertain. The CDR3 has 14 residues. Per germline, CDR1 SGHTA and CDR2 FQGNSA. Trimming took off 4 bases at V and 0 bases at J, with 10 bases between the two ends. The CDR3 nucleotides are TGTGCCAGCAGCTCCCTTCGCGCCTCCTACGAGCAGTACTTC. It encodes CASSSLRASYEQYF.

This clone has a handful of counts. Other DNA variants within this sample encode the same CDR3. This CDR3 is CASSQGVSGNTIYF. The CDR3 nucleotides are TGTGCCAGCAGCCAGGGGGTCTCTGGAAACACCATATATTTT. The chain employs TRBV4-2 and TRBJ1-3; possibly TRBD1 for D (5 bases). The CDR3 covers 14 residues. Germline CDR1 LGHNA, CDR2 YNFKEQ. V was cut by 3 bases and J by 0 bases, with 6 bases left in between.

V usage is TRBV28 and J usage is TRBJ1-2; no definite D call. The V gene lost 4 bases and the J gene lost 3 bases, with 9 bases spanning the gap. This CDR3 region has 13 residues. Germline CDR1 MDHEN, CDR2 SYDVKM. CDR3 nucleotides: TGTGCCAGCAGTTCCGCGACGGACTATGGCTACACCTTC. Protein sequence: CASSSATDYGYTF.

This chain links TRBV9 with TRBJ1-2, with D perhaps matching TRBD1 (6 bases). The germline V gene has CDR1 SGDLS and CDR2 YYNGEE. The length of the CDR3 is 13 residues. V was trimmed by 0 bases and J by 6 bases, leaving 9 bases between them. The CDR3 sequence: CASSVVTGHGYTF. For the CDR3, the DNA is TGTGCCAGCAGCGTAGTTACAGGGCATGGCTACACCTTC.

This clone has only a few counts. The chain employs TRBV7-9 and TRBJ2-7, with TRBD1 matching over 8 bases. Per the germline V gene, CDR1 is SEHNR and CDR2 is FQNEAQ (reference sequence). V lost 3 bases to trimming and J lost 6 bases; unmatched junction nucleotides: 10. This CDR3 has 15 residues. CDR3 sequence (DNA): TGTGCCAGCAGCTTCGGGACAGGCATTCTCGTCGAGCAGTACTTC. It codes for CASSFGTGILVEQYF.

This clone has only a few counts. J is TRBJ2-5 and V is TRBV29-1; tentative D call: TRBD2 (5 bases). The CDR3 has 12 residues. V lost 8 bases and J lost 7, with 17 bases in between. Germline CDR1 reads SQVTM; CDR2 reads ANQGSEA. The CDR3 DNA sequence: TGCAGCTCCACCTCGTATCGGGGGACCCAGTACTTC. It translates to CSSTSYRGTQYF.